Below are 15 T cell receptor beta chains sequenced from a single sample in a study of CD8 T cells in Susac syndrome (dated by TCRdb to about 2019). The library was built by means of the immunoSEQ multiplex PCR assay. RNA was extracted using the RNeasy kit, and roughly 0.5 to 1 microgram was reverse transcribed with random hexamers. TCRdb reworked the public reads: Q25 trimming with fastp, MiXCR clone assembly, productive beta chains retained. Each CDR3 protein appears once, grouped with its most common genes and DNA. A total of approximately 150,000 distinct CDR3 sequences appear in this sample, roughly 94% of them only once. The top ten constitute 0.084% of the sample. Sequenced sample: CD4+ T cells from PBMCs. Every receptor here comes from a human donor in good health.

J is TRBJ1-2 and V is TRBV28; D call uncertain. Germline V gene lookup returns CDR1 MDHEN and CDR2 SYDVKM. V was clipped by 5 bases and J by 4 bases, with 14 bases between them. This CDR3 has 14 amino acids. CDR3 DNA sequence: TGTGCCAGCAGTCTTACCGTCTCCGCCTATGGCTACACCTTC. It yields the protein CASSLTVSAYGYTF.

The chain has TRBV20-1 and TRBJ2-2; TRBD2 is a possible D gene (6 bases). Trimming shortened V by 3 bases and J by 1 base, and 15 bases separated the two germline ends. CDR1 DFQATT and CDR2 SNEGSKA come from the germline V gene (reference sequence). The CDR3 is 16 residues long. CDR3 protein: CSASARLAMNTGELFF. CDR3 coding DNA: TGCAGTGCTAGTGCTAGGCTAGCGATGAACACCGGGGAGCTGTTTTTT.

This clonotype occurred a few times. V and J are TRBV20-1 and TRBJ2-3, with no clear D. The germline V gene has CDR1 DFQATT and CDR2 SNEGSKA (reference sequence). V lost 1 base and J 1 base, leaving 0 bases between the germline ends. This CDR3 region has 11 residues. CDR3: CSARGTDTQYF. CDR3 DNA sequence: TGCAGTGCTAGAGGCACAGATACGCAGTATTTT.

This chain uses TRBV14 with TRBJ2-2; D gene uncertain. This CDR3 has 14 residues. The V end was cut by 1 base, the J end by 1 base, with 4 bases between. Germline CDR1 and CDR2: SGHDN and FVKESK. The CDR3, as DNA: TGTGCCAGCAGCCAAGTTTTGAACACCGGGGAGCTGTTTTTT. Translation gives CASSQVLNTGELFF.

The V call is TRBV2, the J call TRBJ2-5, with D perhaps matching TRBD1 (6 bases). This CDR3 has 15 residues. V lost 0 bases, J lost 4 bases, and 12 bases lay in between. Germline CDR1 is SNHLY and CDR2 is FYNNEI. CDR3 protein: CASSEAPGQTETQYF. CDR3 coding DNA: TGTGCCAGCAGTGAAGCCCCGGGACAAACAGAGACCCAGTACTTC.

This sequence joins TRBV7-2 and TRBJ2-7; 9 bases map to TRBD2. The germline V gene has CDR1 SGHTA and CDR2 FQGNSA. Unmatched junction bases numbered 5, after V lost 5 bases and J lost 0 bases. This CDR3 comprises 15 residues. CDR3 coding DNA: TGTGCCAGCAGCACACTAGCGGGTGTCTCCTACGAGCAGTACTTC. Protein sequence: CASSTLAGVSYEQYF.

J is TRBJ2-7 and V is TRBV27, with 8 positions matching TRBD1. Germline CDR1 is MNHEY and CDR2 is SMNVEV (reference sequence). V was pared by 6 bases and J by 0 bases, with 4 bases of the junction left unmatched. CDR3 length: 14 residues. The CDR3 DNA reads TGTGCCAGCAGGCGGACAGGGCACTCCTACGAGCAGTACTTC. Amino acids: CASRRTGHSYEQYF.

The chain employs TRBV20-1 and TRBJ1-1, with a possible D match to TRBD1 (5 bases). The CDR3 sequence is 12 residues long. The germline V gene has CDR1 DFQATT and CDR2 SNEGSKA (reference sequence). Trimming took 7 bases from V and 2 from J, leaving 11 bases between them. CDR3 amino acids: CSVQGPNTEAFF. The CDR3, as DNA: TGCAGTGTTCAGGGTCCCAACACTGAAGCTTTCTTT.

The chain recombines TRBV6-6 with TRBJ1-1, with D perhaps TRBD1 (5 bases). The CDR3 sequence is 11 residues long. V lost 2 bases and J lost 9, with 7 bases in between. Germline V gene lookup returns CDR1 MNHNY and CDR2 SVGAGI (reference sequence). The CDR3 bases are TGTGCCAGCAGTTACGGGGGGAAAGCTTTCTTT. Translation gives CASSYGGKAFF.

The chain is built from TRBV2 and TRBJ1-4; the match to TRBD1 covers 7 bases. This CDR3 has 14 residues. Germline assignment: CDR1 SNHLY and CDR2 FYNNEI. With 6 bases clipped from V and 8 bases from J, the junction kept 9 bases outside the gene matches. The CDR3 bases are TGTGCCAGCAGCCTCTACAGGGGAGGGGAAAAACTGTTTTTT. Protein sequence: CASSLYRGGEKLFF.

This chain connects TRBV4-2 to TRBJ1-1, with no clear D. Germline V gives CDR1 LGHNA, CDR2 YNFKEQ. The CDR3 spans 14 residues. The V end was cut by 0 bases, the J end by 11 bases, with 16 bases between. CDR3: CASSQENRHTNAFF. The CDR3 DNA reads TGTGCCAGCAGCCAAGAAAACCGGCACACTAACGCTTTCTTT.

The rearrangement links TRBV5-4 to TRBJ2-5; 10 nucleotides match TRBD1. Unmatched junction bases numbered 4, after V lost 3 bases and J lost 2 bases. In germline, CDR1 is SGHNT, CDR2 YYREEE (reference sequence). CDR3 size: 15 residues. The DNA of the CDR3 is TGTGCCAGCAGCTCACGGACAGGGGGGCAAGAGACCCAGTACTTC. It yields the protein CASSSRTGGQETQYF.

The CDR3, as DNA: TGCGCCAGCAGCTTTGGGCCCAGACAGGGGGCGAAATACGAGCAGTACTTC. This gives the protein CASSFGPRQGAKYEQYF. The gene calls are TRBV5-1 and TRBJ2-7, with 10 bases fitting TRBD1. Germline CDR1 and CDR2: SGHRS and YFSETQ. The V and J ends lost 2 bases and 4 bases, in that order; junction bases with no gene match: 12. The CDR3 is 17 residues long.

This chain joins TRBV29-1 and TRBJ2-5; a weak D match, TRBD1 (5 bases). The CDR3 contains 11 residues. V dropped 4 bases and J dropped 4 bases, with 7 bases sitting between them. Germline CDR1 is SQVTM and CDR2 is ANQGSEA. The CDR3: CSVGGPETQYF. The CDR3 DNA reads as TGCAGCGTTGGGGGCCCAGAGACCCAGTACTTC. Based on the CDR3 plus reference TRBV29-1 and TRBJ2-5, the full variable domain is SAVISQKPSRDICQRGTSLTIQCQVDSQVTMMFWYRQQPGQSLTLIATANQGSEATYESGFVIDKFPISRPNLTFSTLTVSNMSPEDSSIYLCSVGGPETQYFGPGTRLLVL.

This clonotype was counted between two and nine times. This rearrangement joins TRBV28 to TRBJ2-7; TRBD2 agrees at 7 bases. Germline assignment: CDR1 MDHEN and CDR2 SYDVKM. This CDR3 is built from 13 residues. The V and J ends lost 2 bases and 6 bases, in that order; junction bases with no gene match: 4. The CDR3 protein is CASSLGGGGEQYF. DNA for the CDR3: TGTGCCAGCAGTTTAGGGGGGGGAGGCGAGCAGTACTTC.